Listed below are T cell receptor beta chains from one sample, sequenced in a study of low-dose radiotherapy and immunotherapy resistance in tumors. TCRdb reprocessed the reads with MiXCR, giving one entry per CDR3 protein. The sample yields 80,000 to 95,000 distinct CDR3 sequences, roughly 9% seen once. The specimen comprised PBMCs, sampled before treatment. Source of these receptors: a male donor with prostate cancer. CDR3s include the opening cysteine and the closing phenylalanine or tryptophan.

>TRBJ2-7|TRBV20-1
CSAPRDRGRDEQYF
>TRBJ2-1|TRBV4-1
CASSPQVRSYNEQFF
>TRBJ2-7|TRBV20-1
CSAQPRQGNLYEQYF
>TRBJ1-2|TRBV28
CASSAGTGGRGYGYTF
>TRBJ2-2|TRBV13
CASSLGRALRRELFF
>TRBJ2-3|TRBV12-3/TRBV12-4
CASSFGGRNTDTQYF
>TRBJ1-3|TRBV6-6
CASSYSMAGVNGNTIYF
>TRBJ2-1|TRBV28
CATSTSGGSLEQFF
>TRBJ1-2|TRBV12-3/TRBV12-4
CASSLETGSIIGYTF
>TRBJ2-1|TRBV28
CASSLSSSGRSRVQFF
>TRBJ2-5|TRBV6-5
CASSYSTTGEGETQYF
>TRBJ2-4|TRBV6-2/TRBV6-3
CASSSRGGAKNIQYF